The clone carrying this T cell receptor beta chain was seen more than once but under ten times. This entry belongs to a study of blood T cell repertoires in COVID-19. Overall study: Some COVID-19 samples were acute and others convalescent; all came from the United States, Italy and Spain. PBMCs, B-cell-depleted T cells, or T cells provided the cDNA or gDNA that made up the material.

CDR3 size: 15 residues. Germline CDR1 and CDR2: SGHDT and YYEEEE. The junction had 8 bases not matched to a gene; V was cut back by 4 bases and J by 6 bases. Per the authors' pipeline: Using reference gene primer amplification, nucleated cell counts were estimated. The repertoire was sequenced with immunoSEQ multiplex PCR; TCRdb's copy has only in-frame clones and lacks some. D and trimming come from the DNA, and the V and J calls and clone size come from that table. This table holds under 250,000 clones, roughly 86% found once. Sequenced material: peripheral blood. The rearrangement joins TRBV5-6 to TRBJ2-4; TRBD2 matches at 9 bases. This TCR was sampled from a woman aged 60-70 years who had recovered from COVID-19. The CDR3 region is CASSPGLAGSNIQYF. The DNA of the CDR3 is TGTGCCAGCAGCCCGGGACTAGCAGGTTCAAACATTCAGTACTTC.